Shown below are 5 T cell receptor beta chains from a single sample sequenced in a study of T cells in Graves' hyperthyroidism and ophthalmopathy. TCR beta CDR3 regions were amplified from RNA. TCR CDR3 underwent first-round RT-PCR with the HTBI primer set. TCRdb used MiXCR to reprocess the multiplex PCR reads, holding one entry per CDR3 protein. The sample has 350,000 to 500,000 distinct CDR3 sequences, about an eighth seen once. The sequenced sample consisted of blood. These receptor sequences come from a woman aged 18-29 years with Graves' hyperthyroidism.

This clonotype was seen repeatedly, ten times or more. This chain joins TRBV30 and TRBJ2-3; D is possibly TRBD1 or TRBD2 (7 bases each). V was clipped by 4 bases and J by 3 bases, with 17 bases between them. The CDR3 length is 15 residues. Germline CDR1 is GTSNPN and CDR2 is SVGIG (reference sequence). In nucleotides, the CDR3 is TGTGCCTGGACCCCGGGACAGCGGGGTACAGATACGCAGTATTTT. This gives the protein CAWTPGQRGTDTQYF.

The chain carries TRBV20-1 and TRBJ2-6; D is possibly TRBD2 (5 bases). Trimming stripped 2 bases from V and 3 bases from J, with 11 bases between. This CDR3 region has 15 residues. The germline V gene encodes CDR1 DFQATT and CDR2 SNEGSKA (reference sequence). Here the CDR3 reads CSARMPGFGANVLTF. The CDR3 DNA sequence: TGCAGTGCTAGAATGCCGGGATTTGGGGCCAACGTCCTGACTTTC.

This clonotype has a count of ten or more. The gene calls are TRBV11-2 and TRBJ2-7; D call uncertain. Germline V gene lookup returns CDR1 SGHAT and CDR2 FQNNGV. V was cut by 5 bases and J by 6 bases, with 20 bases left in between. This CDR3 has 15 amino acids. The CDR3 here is CASSPLDGHWPEQYF. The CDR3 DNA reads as TGTGCCAGCAGCCCCTTGGACGGTCATTGGCCCGAGCAGTACTTC.

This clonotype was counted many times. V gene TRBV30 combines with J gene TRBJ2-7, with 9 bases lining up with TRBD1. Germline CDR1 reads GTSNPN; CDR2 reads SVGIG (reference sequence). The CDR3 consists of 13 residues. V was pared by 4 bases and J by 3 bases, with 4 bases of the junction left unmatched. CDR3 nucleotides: TGTGCCTGGATGGGACAGGGTTTCTACGAGCAGTACTTC. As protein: CAWMGQGFYEQYF.

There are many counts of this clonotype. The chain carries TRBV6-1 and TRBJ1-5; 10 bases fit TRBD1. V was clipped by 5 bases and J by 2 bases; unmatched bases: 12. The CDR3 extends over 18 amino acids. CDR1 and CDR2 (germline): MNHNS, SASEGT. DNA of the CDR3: TGTGCCAGCAGTTCTTATAGGGACAGGGGCGGCGGCAATCAGCCCCAGCATTTT. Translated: CASSSYRDRGGGNQPQHF.